The next 20 T cell receptor beta chains were all read from a single sample in a study of T cell responses to AZD1222 COVID-19 vaccine. Repertoires were generated with immunoSEQ multiplex PCR, while TCRdb's copy carries only in-frame clones and drops some. The data show about 110,000 clones, more than 80% seen once. The specimen was peripheral blood, collected on day 0 of AZD1222 vaccination. All receptors come from an adult in good health.

This clone was detected once. V and J are TRBV21-1 and TRBJ2-3; the tabulated D call, TRBD2, remains unverified against the DNA. TRBV21-1 is classified as a pseudogene. The length of the CDR3 is 19 residues. The CDR3 sequence is CASSKAGLQGGTATDTQYF. The CDR3 nucleotides read TGTGCCAGCAGCAAAGCCGGGCTTCAGGGAGGCACGGCGACAGATACGCAGTATTTT.

The CDR3 bases are TGTGCCAGCAGCTTGGTTTCGGGCAATGAGCAGTTCTTC. Protein: CASSLVSGNEQFF. The V call is TRBV5-6, the J call TRBJ2-1; D call uncertain. V lost 0 bases and J 6 bases, leaving 7 bases between the germline ends. The CDR3 extends over 13 amino acids. Germline V gene data show CDR1 as SGHDT and CDR2 as YYEEEE.

The V and J genes are TRBV19 and TRBJ2-2; no clear D gene. Germline V gives CDR1 LNHDA, CDR2 SQIVND (reference sequence). V dropped 2 bases and J dropped 8 bases, with 12 bases sitting between them. This CDR3 has 14 amino acids. The CDR3 region is CASSILSRAGELFF. CDR3 sequence (DNA): TGTGCCAGTAGTATACTGTCTCGAGCAGGGGAGCTGTTTTTT.

The chain is built from TRBV7-8 and TRBJ1-4, with D unresolved. Trimming cost V 2 bases and J 8 bases, with 18 bases left between them. This CDR3 contains 16 residues. The germline V gene has CDR1 SGHVS and CDR2 FQNEAQ. The CDR3 region has the DNA TGTGCCAGCAGCTTAAGTACCCGACCCGTGGGGGAAAAACTGTTTTTT. As protein: CASSLSTRPVGEKLFF.

The gene calls are TRBV7-9 and TRBJ2-7, with 7 bases aligning to TRBD2. The CDR3 spans 11 residues. Germline loops: CDR1 SEHNR, CDR2 FQNEAQ (reference sequence). V dropped 11 bases and J dropped 3; count of bases not matched to a gene: 4. CDR3 residues: CAAGRGYEQYF. The CDR3 DNA reads as TGTGCCGCGGGGAGGGGCTACGAGCAGTACTTC. Variable domain in full (rest from reference TRBV7-9 and TRBJ2-7): DTGVSQNPRHKITKRGQNVTFRCDPISEHNRLYWYRQTLGQGPEFLTYFQNEAQLEKSRLLSDRFSAERPKGSFSTLEIQRTEQGDSAMYLCAAGRGYEQYFGPGTRLTVT.

The V call is TRBV7-2, the J call TRBJ2-1; 9 bases match TRBD2. The germline gives CDR1 SGHTA, CDR2 FQGNSA. V shed 6 bases, J shed 7 bases, and the junction held 10 bases outside the gene matches. This CDR3 spans 15 amino acids. CDR3 sequence: CASRSQGREGNEQFF. CDR3 nucleotide sequence: TGTGCCAGCAGGTCACAGGGGCGGGAGGGGAATGAGCAGTTCTTC.

The genes are TRBV7-9 and TRBJ1-5; the D gene is possibly TRBD1 (6 bases). V shed 1 base and J shed 4 bases, with 11 bases lying between them. Germline lookup yields CDR1 SEHNR and CDR2 FQNEAQ (reference sequence). The CDR3 has 15 amino acids. CDR3 protein: CASSLVDGQNQPQHF. CDR3 in DNA: TGTGCCAGCAGCTTAGTTGACGGACAGAATCAGCCCCAGCATTTT.

In this sample, this clone turned up once. The CDR3 is CASSMSGVPGANVLTF. CDR3 nucleotide sequence: TGTGCCAGTAGTATGTCAGGGGTCCCTGGGGCCAACGTCCTGACTTTC. The J gene is TRBJ2-6, the V gene TRBV19; possibly TRBD1 for D (6 bases). V lost 3 bases to trimming and J lost 2 bases, with 11 bases between them. CDR1 LNHDA and CDR2 SQIVND come from the germline V gene (reference sequence). This CDR3 comprises 16 residues.

The rearrangement joins TRBV5-1 to TRBJ2-2, with D possibly being TRBD1 (6 bases). The CDR3 is 18 residues long. Trimming took off 3 bases at V and 4 bases at J, with 22 bases between the two ends. The germline V gene encodes CDR1 SGHRS and CDR2 YFSETQ. This CDR3 reads CASSSVRTGTLTTGELFF. In nucleotides, the CDR3 is TGCGCCAGCAGCTCAGTCCGAACCGGGACACTTACCACCGGGGAGCTGTTTTTT. The complete variable domain, with remaining parts taken from reference TRBV5-1 and TRBJ2-2, reads KAGVTQTPRYLIKTRGQQVTLSCSPISGHRSVSWYQQTPGQGLQFLFEYFSETQRNKGNFPGRFSGRQFSNSRSEMNVSTLELGDSALYLCASSSVRTGTLTTGELFFGEGSRLTVL.

The chain recombines TRBV14 with TRBJ2-2, with D perhaps matching TRBD1 (6 bases). CDR3 length: 18 amino acids. Germline V gene sequence: CDR1 SGHDN, CDR2 FVKESK. V was clipped by 0 bases and J by 6 bases, with 20 bases between them. CDR3 sequence (DNA): TGTGCCAGCAGCCAAGAGGGGGCAGGCCGGCGCGCGTCCGGGGAGCTGTTTTTT. Its translation is CASSQEGAGRRASGELFF.

The chain combines TRBV5-1 with TRBJ2-7; the match to TRBD2 covers 9 bases. V shed 1 base and J 2 bases; nucleotides not matched to a gene: 1. CDR3 length: 14 residues. In germline, CDR1 is SGHRS, CDR2 YFSETQ. CDR3 DNA: TGCGCCAGCAGCTTGTCTAGCGGGGCCTACGAGCAGTACTTC. Its translation: CASSLSSGAYEQYF. The complete variable domain, with remaining parts taken from reference TRBV5-1 and TRBJ2-7, reads KAGVTQTPRYLIKTRGQQVTLSCSPISGHRSVSWYQQTPGQGLQFLFEYFSETQRNKGNFPGRFSGRQFSNSRSEMNVSTLELGDSALYLCASSLSSGAYEQYFGPGTRLTVT.

V gene TRBV28 combines with J gene TRBJ2-1; weak D call: TRBD2 (6 bases). Germline CDR1 reads MDHEN; CDR2 reads SYDVKM. V lost 5 bases and J lost 3, with 17 bases in between. This CDR3 spans 16 amino acids. The CDR3 reads CASSPSALALYNEQFF. DNA of the CDR3: TGTGCCAGCAGTCCATCGGCACTAGCTCTCTACAATGAGCAGTTCTTC.

The V and J genes are TRBV3-1 (or the pseudogene TRBV3-2) and TRBJ1-1; D uncertain. The V end lost 5 bases, the J end lost 1 base, and 14 bases lay between the germline ends. The V gene's germline CDR1 is LGHDT and CDR2 YNNKEL (reference sequence). CDR3 size: 15 residues. The CDR3 is CASSAILDTNTEAFF. CDR3 bases: TGTGCCAGCAGCGCCATTTTAGACACGAACACTGAAGCTTTCTTT.

CDR3 sequence reads: CASAGQGFGYTF. DNA of the CDR3: TGTGCCAGCGCGGGACAGGGCTTTGGCTACACCTTC. The gene calls are TRBV28 and TRBJ1-2, with 9 bases identical to TRBD1. Looked up from germline, CDR1 is MDHEN and CDR2 is SYDVKM. V shed 8 bases and J 7 bases; nucleotides not matched to a gene: 5. The CDR3 totals 12 residues.

The count of this clone is one. The genes are TRBV6-1 and TRBJ2-1; D is ambiguous. This CDR3 comprises 17 residues. Germline V gives CDR1 MNHNS, CDR2 SASEGT. Trimming stripped 1 base from V and 14 bases from J, with 27 bases between. CDR3 nucleotide sequence: TGTGCCAGCAGTGAAGTGGGGTTCGGCCCGTTTCTCTTGGGGAAGTTCTTC. Translated, it gives CASSEVGFGPFLLGKFF.

This clone appeared a single time. The chain carries TRBV29-1 and TRBJ2-5; 11 bases align to TRBD2. J lost 5 bases, V lost 8 bases, and 10 bases had no gene match. Germline lookup yields CDR1 SQVTM and CDR2 ANQGSEA. CDR3 length equals 14 residues. The CDR3 DNA reads as TGCAGCACGCTAGCGGGAGGCCGGGGGGAGACCCAGTACTTC. Protein product: CSTLAGGRGETQYF.

This clone was observed a single time. The rearrangement joins TRBV5-1 to TRBJ2-7; D unresolved. Between the trimmed V and J ends, which lost 0 bases and 0 bases, there was a span of 7 bases. The CDR3 runs to 14 residues. CDR1 is SGHRS, CDR2 YFSETQ, per germline. The DNA for the CDR3 is TGCGCCAGCAGCTTGGATGACGGCTCCTACGAGCAGTACTTC. It yields the protein CASSLDDGSYEQYF.

V is TRBV5-1 and J is TRBJ2-2, with TRBD2 identical over 9 bases. From germline, CDR1 is SGHRS and CDR2 YFSETQ. The CDR3 contains 17 residues. Trimming cost V 4 bases and J 1 base; bases outside gene matches: 8. CDR3 sequence (DNA): TGCGCCAGCAGCCCGGCGCTAGCGGGATTGAACACCGGGGAGCTGTTTTTT. Residues: CASSPALAGLNTGELFF.

The chain has TRBV6-5 and TRBJ2-2; TRBD2 matches 8 bases. CDR3 length: 16 amino acids. Germline trimming cut 2 bases from V and 3 bases from J; bases unmatched to any gene: 5. CDR1 and CDR2 from the germline V gene are MNHEY and SVGAGI. CDR3 in DNA: TGTGCCAGCAGTTACAAATGGACTAGCCACACCGGGGAGCTGTTTTTT. This gives the protein CASSYKWTSHTGELFF.

This clone was observed once. The chain couples TRBV27 to TRBJ2-5, with D uncertain. Looked up from germline, CDR1 is MNHEY and CDR2 is SMNVEV (reference sequence). The V end lost 3 bases, the J end lost 2 bases, and 13 bases lay between the germline ends. This CDR3 spans 15 amino acids. DNA of the CDR3: TGTGCCAGCAGTTTTGTTTGGGCCCTTCAAGAGACCCAGTACTTC. Protein sequence: CASSFVWALQETQYF.